This TCR beta chain stems from a study of identical twins. Whole-study results and caveats: In zero-insertion analyses, partial confounding could arise from invariant MAIT and iNKT cells. While abundant cord blood beta clonotypes carried fewer insertions, memory repertoires showed no such pattern.

In the case of this clonotype: The target antigen is unknown.

In every case, the donor was a healthy Caucasian. The junction had 4 bases not matched to a gene; V was cut back by 0 bases and J by 2 bases. The CDR3 sequence is 16 residues long. Germline lookup yields CDR1 MRHNA and CDR2 SNTAGT. Addition of a universal primer site occurred through template switching, and cDNA carried unique molecular identifiers. TCRdb redid the calling of the 5' RACE reads with MiXCR, one entry per CDR3 protein. The table has 500,000 to 650,000 distinct CDR3 sequences, around 7.4% seen once. The sample also formed part of further work on yellow fever vaccine responses in identical twins.

This sequence originates from a woman aged 18-29 years in good health. Sequencing input: PBMCs. The chain recombines TRBV6-4 with TRBJ2-1; the match to TRBD2 covers 7 bases. Here the CDR3 reads CASSDSGLAAYNEQFF. CDR3 bases: TGTGCCAGCAGTGACTCGGGGCTAGCGGCCTACAATGAGCAGTTCTTC.